The 27 T cell receptor beta chains listed next were all sequenced from one sample in a study of blood T cell repertoires in COVID-19. Method: immunoSEQ multiplex PCR; TCRdb's copy keeps in-frame clones and lacks some. This sample has about 270,000 clones, with approximately 89% found just once. The source material was peripheral blood. The receptors stem from a middle-aged man with active or convalescent COVID-19.

The rearrangement links TRBV24-1 to TRBJ1-2; 8 positions match TRBD1. Germline V lookup: CDR1 KGHDR, CDR2 SFDVKD. The CDR3 loop spans 14 amino acids. With 7 bases clipped from V and 5 bases from J, the junction kept 8 bases outside the gene matches. The CDR3, as DNA: TGTGCCACCAGAGGGGCAGGACAGGGATATGGCTACACCTTC. It encodes CATRGAGQGYGYTF.

The V call is TRBV7-9, the J call TRBJ2-5; D ambiguous. The CDR3 runs 14 residues. The V gene's germline CDR1 is SEHNR and CDR2 FQNEAQ (reference sequence). The V end was cut by 5 bases, the J end by 2 bases, with 12 bases between. This chain's CDR3 is CASSPGSIQETQYF. The CDR3 coding sequence is TGTGCCAGCAGCCCAGGCAGTATTCAAGAGACCCAGTACTTC.

V usage is TRBV18 and J usage is TRBJ1-5; the match to TRBD1 covers 9 bases. Germline CDR1 KGHSH, CDR2 LQKENI. With 6 bases clipped from V and 5 bases from J, the junction kept 8 bases outside the gene matches. The CDR3 has 15 residues. As DNA, the CDR3 is TGTGCCAGCTCCCCCGGGACAGGGATTGATCAGCCCCAGCATTTT. Translating it yields CASSPGTGIDQPQHF.

CDR3 in DNA: TGCGCCAGCAGCTTGGGTCGGGAGGGAGTACGGGAGACCCAGTACTTC. It yields the protein CASSLGREGVRETQYF. This chain uses TRBV5-1 with TRBJ2-5; 8 nucleotides match TRBD2. With 0 bases clipped from V and 5 bases from J, the junction kept 9 bases outside the gene matches. Looked up from germline, CDR1 is SGHRS and CDR2 is YFSETQ. The CDR3 length is 16 residues.

The chain has TRBV30 and TRBJ2-2; perhaps TRBD1 as D (5 bases). CDR3 length: 15 residues. V was trimmed by 2 bases and J by 5 bases, leaving 15 bases between them. Germline V CDR1 and CDR2: GTSNPN, SVGIG (reference sequence). This CDR3 is CAWSLTSGRTGELFF. The CDR3 bases are TGTGCCTGGAGTCTTACCTCAGGGCGGACCGGGGAGCTGTTTTTT.

The chain recombines TRBV29-1 with TRBJ1-5; 8 nucleotides line up with TRBD1. This CDR3 comprises 13 residues. Germline V gene lookup returns CDR1 SQVTM and CDR2 ANQGSEA. V was pared by 4 bases and J by 6 bases, with 5 bases of the junction left unmatched. This chain's CDR3 is CSVVDRGVQPQHF. CDR3 DNA: TGCAGCGTTGTCGACAGGGGAGTTCAGCCCCAGCATTTT.

V gene TRBV5-1 combines with J gene TRBJ2-1; D might be TRBD1 (6 bases). V was clipped by 7 bases and J by 10 bases, with 21 bases between them. The length of the CDR3 is 14 residues. CDR1 SGHRS and CDR2 YFSETQ come from the germline V gene. CDR3 in amino acids: CASRIGPTGTEQFF. The DNA for the CDR3 is TGCGCCAGCCGAATCGGGCCTACAGGGACGGAGCAGTTCTTC.

The chain has TRBV2 and TRBJ2-2, with TRBD1 as a possible D gene (6 bases). The CDR3 runs to 16 residues. V was cut by 10 bases and J by 2 bases, with 20 bases left in between. Per germline, CDR1 SNHLY and CDR2 FYNNEI. The CDR3 loop is CATLLQGQGNTGELFF. The CDR3 DNA follows: TGTGCCACCCTGCTTCAGGGGCAGGGAAACACCGGGGAGCTGTTTTTT.

The rearrangement links TRBV2 to TRBJ1-2; TRBD1 matches 8 bases. Germline CDR1 and CDR2: SNHLY and FYNNEI. V dropped 4 bases and J dropped 7; count of bases not matched to a gene: 5. This CDR3 has 13 amino acids. The CDR3 DNA reads TGTGCCAGCAGTGGACAGGGGTCGGGTGGCTACACCTTC. Protein product: CASSGQGSGGYTF.

CDR3 loop: CSAQTGGPTNEKLFF. Written as DNA, the CDR3 is TGCAGCGCCCAGACAGGGGGCCCAACTAATGAAAAACTGTTTTTT. This chain uses TRBV29-1 with TRBJ1-4, with 10 positions matching TRBD1. Germline assignment: CDR1 SQVTM and CDR2 ANQGSEA. Trimming at V came to 7 bases and at J to 0 bases, leaving 5 bases not matched to a gene. There are 15 residues in the CDR3.

V and J are TRBV7-7 and TRBJ2-7; 9 nucleotides align to TRBD1. Germline V gene lookup returns CDR1 SSHAT and CDR2 FNYEAQ (reference sequence). This CDR3 spans 15 amino acids. V lost 1 base, J lost 1 base, and 2 bases stayed unmatched. This CDR3 reads CASSLEQGASYEQYF. In DNA, the CDR3 is TGTGCCAGCAGCTTAGAACAGGGGGCATCCTACGAGCAGTACTTC.

The rearrangement joins TRBV6-1 to TRBJ1-2, with D unresolved. Germline assignment: CDR1 MNHNS and CDR2 SASEGT. The length of the CDR3 is 14 residues. V lost 1 base, J lost 4 bases, and 10 bases lay in between. DNA of the CDR3: TGTGCCAGCAGTGAAGGCGGCAGCGGCTATGGCTACACCTTC. Its protein product is CASSEGGSGYGYTF.

The J gene is TRBJ1-2, the V gene TRBV7-6; TRBD1 is a possible D gene (6 bases). The CDR3 length is 13 residues. Looked up from germline, CDR1 is SGHVS and CDR2 is FNYEAQ. V lost 5 bases, J lost 11 bases, and 18 bases lay in between. CDR3 coding DNA: TGTGCCAGCAGCCCTAGGGGGACAAACCCTTACACCTTC. Amino acid sequence: CASSPRGTNPYTF.

The V call is TRBV10-2, the J call TRBJ2-7, with 10 bases aligning to TRBD2. With V trimmed by 1 base and J by 4 bases, 4 bases remained unmatched. There are 15 residues in the CDR3. The germline gives CDR1 WSHSY, CDR2 SAAADI. CDR3 residues: CASSELETSGYEQYF. The CDR3 DNA sequence: TGCGCCAGCAGTGAGTTAGAGACTAGCGGGTACGAGCAGTACTTC.

The CDR3 loop is CASSLRTSGRARQFF. The CDR3 nucleotides are TGTGCCAGCAGCCTGCGGACTAGCGGGAGGGCCCGTCAGTTCTTC. The V and J genes are TRBV14 and TRBJ2-1; the match to TRBD2 covers 15 bases. Germline V gene lookup returns CDR1 SGHDN and CDR2 FVKESK. The CDR3 is 15 residues long. After removal of 4 bases from V and 13 bases from J, the junction contained 8 bases not matched to a gene.

The chain couples TRBV6-5 to TRBJ1-1, with D uncertain. Trimming cost V 0 bases and J 0 bases, with 8 bases left between them. Germline V gene data show CDR1 as MNHEY and CDR2 as SVGAGI. This CDR3 region has 15 residues. CDR3 nucleotides: TGTGCCAGCAGTTACTCGGAGGTTATGAACACTGAAGCTTTCTTT. Protein product: CASSYSEVMNTEAFF.

This clone was counted a few times. This rearrangement joins TRBV6-5 to TRBJ1-6; D unclear. The CDR3 spans 14 residues. The V gene's germline CDR1 is MNHEY and CDR2 SVGAGI. V lost 8 bases to trimming and J lost 6 bases, with 14 bases between them. CDR3 nucleotides: TGTGCCAGCGGAACTAGGAGCTTTAATTCACCCCTCCACTTT. This codes for CASGTRSFNSPLHF.

The rearrangement uses TRBV7-9 and TRBJ1-1; D possibly corresponds to TRBD1 (5 bases). Germline assignment: CDR1 SEHNR and CDR2 FQNEAQ (reference sequence). The CDR3 runs 13 residues. Deletions cut 5 bases from V and 7 bases from J, with 14 bases between. The CDR3 is CASSHGQDYEAFF. The CDR3 DNA sequence: TGTGCCAGCAGCCATGGACAAGATTATGAAGCTTTCTTT. Supplemented by reference TRBV7-9 and TRBJ1-1, the full variable domain reads DTGVSQNPRHKITKRGQNVTFRCDPISEHNRLYWYRQTLGQGPEFLTYFQNEAQLEKSRLLSDRFSAERPKGSFSTLEIQRTEQGDSAMYLCASSHGQDYEAFFGQGTRLTVV.

The genes are TRBV7-8 and TRBJ1-5; the D gene is possibly TRBD1 (5 bases). The CDR3 length is 14 residues. Germline CDR1 and CDR2: SGHVS and FQNEAQ. Trimming removed 2 bases at V and 5 bases at J, with 10 bases between. CDR3 in DNA: TGTGCCAGCAGCTTACTCGACAGTTATCAGCCCCAGCATTTT. It codes for CASSLLDSYQPQHF.

This clone has only one observation. The gene calls are TRBV25-1 and TRBJ2-2, with D possibly matching TRBD1 (5 bases). Germline values: CDR1 MGHDK, CDR2 SYGVNS. The CDR3 has 13 residues. The germline V and J ends were trimmed by 3 bases and 3 bases, with 5 bases remaining between them. DNA for the CDR3: TGTGCCAGCAGTGACAGGGACACCGGGGAGCTGTTTTTT. Translation: CASSDRDTGELFF.

This clone was seen only once. V usage is TRBV14 and J usage is TRBJ1-4, with 9 bases aligning to TRBD1. Germline trimming cut 4 bases from V and 7 bases from J; bases unmatched to any gene: 7. Germline V lookup: CDR1 SGHDN, CDR2 FVKESK. This CDR3 region has 15 residues. Here the CDR3 reads CASSRGTGWGEKLFF. For the CDR3, the DNA is TGTGCCAGCAGCCGGGGGACAGGGTGGGGTGAAAAACTGTTTTTT.

This clone was detected once. The CDR3 ends on some other residue instead of the conserved phenylalanine or tryptophan, so this is likely a read error. It is unclear where the CDR3 begins or ends on the DNA, so no DNA is shown, and the CDR3 is as TCRdb lists it. The genes are TRBV3-1 (or the pseudogene TRBV3-2) and TRBJ2-7; the DNA was not compared with TRBD1, the D call given in the table. CDR1 and CDR2 (germline): LGHDT, YNNKEL (reference sequence). From its first to its last residue, the CDR3 has 10 amino acids. The CDR3 here is CASSQDRFVL.

This chain links TRBV12-3 or TRBV12-4 with TRBJ2-7; 8 positions match TRBD2. The length of the CDR3 is 12 residues. The V and J ends lost 7 bases and 4 bases, in that order; junction bases with no gene match: 3. CDR3 in DNA: TGTGCCAGCACCACGGGAGGGTACGAGCAGTACTTC. Its translation is CASTTGGYEQYF.

The CDR3 nucleotides read TGCGCCAGCAGCCAAACGGACAGCTCCTACGAGCAGTACTTC. This encodes CASSQTDSSYEQYF. This rearrangement joins TRBV4-1 to TRBJ2-7; a weak D match, TRBD1 (6 bases). CDR1 and CDR2 (germline): MGHRA, YSYEKL. V was clipped by 2 bases and J by 0 bases, with 8 bases between them. The length of the CDR3 is 14 residues.

Here the CDR3 DNA reads TGTGCCAGCAGTCTTACAGGGTACTATGGCTACACCTTC. It codes for CASSLTGYYGYTF. The chain has TRBV12-3 or TRBV12-4 and TRBJ1-2, with D possibly TRBD1 on 6 matching bases. The CDR3 is 13 amino acids. The germline V and J ends were trimmed by 5 bases and 3 bases, with 10 bases remaining between them.

In its sample, this clone was seen a few times. The CDR3 DNA reads TGTGCCAGCAGTACCCCAGGGGCCGGCTCACCCCTCCACTTT. It specifies CASSTPGAGSPLHF. The J gene is TRBJ1-6, the V gene TRBV6-2 or TRBV6-3; tentatively, D is TRBD1 (6 bases). V was cut by 5 bases and J by 10 bases, with 15 bases left in between. CDR1 is MNHEY and CDR2 is SVGEGT in the germline V gene. This CDR3 comprises 14 residues.

The chain is built from TRBV5-5 and TRBJ2-2; TRBD2 matches 8 bases. The CDR3 sequence is 16 residues long. Germline V gene lookup returns CDR1 SGHKS and CDR2 YYEKEE (reference sequence). The trim removed 4 bases at V and 4 bases at J, leaving 9 bases unmatched. This chain's CDR3 is CASSPHGGASTGELFF. The CDR3 nucleotides are TGTGCCAGCAGCCCACACGGGGGGGCGAGCACCGGGGAGCTGTTTTTT.